The 10 T cell receptor beta chains in this list originate from one sample, sequenced in a study of a mutant IDH1 vaccine in newly diagnosed glioma. The time point: week 11, during vaccination. In the vaccine, a single dose held 300 ug of the mutant IDH1 20-mer peptide, along with topical imiquimod. Antigens of these TCRs are unknown. Measured with immunoSEQ multiplex PCR; TCRdb has only the in-frame clones, and not every one. Seen here are some 23,000 clones, around 70% observed once, and the top ten hold approximately 11%. The material sequenced was peripheral blood mononuclear cells (PBMCs), taken from a glioma patient whose treatment included an IDH1 peptide vaccine. These receptors were obtained from a man aged 18 to 29 with glioma. Some clones in this sample may be carry-over from other donors' samples.

The chain joins TRBV4-1 to TRBJ2-3; 13 bases align to TRBD2. The CDR3 length is 17 residues. The germline V gene encodes CDR1 MGHRA and CDR2 YSYEKL. V was pared by 4 bases and J by 4 bases, with 8 bases of the junction left unmatched. In nucleotides, the CDR3 is TGCGCCAGCAGCCGATTACTAGCGGGAGGGCCGCCAGATACGCAGTATTTT. Its protein product is CASSRLLAGGPPDTQYF.

V usage is TRBV27 and J usage is TRBJ2-1; tentative D call: TRBD2 (6 bases). V shed 3 bases and J shed 4 bases, with 22 bases lying between them. This CDR3 has 18 amino acids. Germline V lookup: CDR1 MNHEY, CDR2 SMNVEV (reference sequence). Here the CDR3 reads CASSFLSLARRGYNEQFF. The CDR3 coding sequence is TGTGCCAGCAGTTTCCTATCTCTAGCGCGGCGGGGATACAATGAGCAGTTCTTC.

Here the CDR3 DNA reads TGTGCCAGCAGAGCCGGGACAGGGGCTGAAAAACTGTTTTTT. Encoded protein: CASRAGTGAEKLFF. This sequence joins TRBV28 and TRBJ1-4; 10 bases are shared with TRBD1. Trimming removed 6 bases from V and 7 bases from J; junction bases left unmatched: 5. CDR3 length: 14 amino acids. Germline V gives CDR1 MDHEN, CDR2 SYDVKM.

The chain recombines TRBV4-3 with TRBJ2-1; 9 bases line up with TRBD2. V trimming: 0 bases; J trimming: 9 bases; junction bases outside the gene matches: 12. The CDR3 runs 17 residues. The V gene's germline CDR1 is LGHNA and CDR2 YSLEER. CDR3 DNA sequence: TGCGCCAGCAGCCAAGATGGTTCCGAGCGGGAGGTGGTTGAGCAGTTCTTC. It encodes CASSQDGSEREVVEQFF.

This clone was counted a single time. The rearrangement uses TRBV7-6 and TRBJ1-1, with D possibly being TRBD1 (6 bases). Per the germline V gene, CDR1 is SGHVS and CDR2 is FNYEAQ. Trimming removed 5 bases at V and 4 bases at J, with 20 bases between. The CDR3 length is 16 residues. CDR3: CASSPRGGGPGTEAFF. The CDR3 DNA reads TGTGCCAGCAGCCCTAGAGGGGGGGGGCCCGGCACTGAAGCTTTCTTT.

The chain uses TRBV7-2 and TRBJ1-2; D unclear. Trimming pared 6 bases from V and 2 bases from J, leaving 10 bases between. The germline gives CDR1 SGHTA, CDR2 FQGNSA. The CDR3 sequence is 13 residues long. CDR3 amino acids: CASSMLQNYGYTF. DNA for the CDR3: TGTGCCAGCAGTATGTTACAGAACTATGGCTACACCTTC.

The gene calls are TRBV7-2 and TRBJ2-4; 9 bases are shared with TRBD2. The junction had 11 bases not matched to a gene; V was cut back by 5 bases and J by 3 bases. Germline CDR1 and CDR2: SGHTA and FQGNSA. CDR3 size: 17 residues. The DNA of the CDR3 is TGTGCCAGCAGCCAATGGCGGGGGGGCCTCGTCAAAAACATTCAGTACTTC. Encoded protein: CASSQWRGGLVKNIQYF.

This rearrangement joins TRBV27 to TRBJ1-1; TRBD1 might be the D (5 bases). The CDR3 has 16 residues. Trimming took 5 bases from V and 5 from J, leaving 21 bases between them. Germline V CDR1 and CDR2: MNHEY, SMNVEV (reference sequence). Here the CDR3 reads CASSPLDIGRWTEAFF. The DNA for the CDR3 is TGTGCCAGCAGTCCATTGGACATCGGTAGGTGGACTGAAGCTTTCTTT.

This clone was recorded only once. DNA for the CDR3: TGTGCCAGCAGTGAGAGGGGACAGGGGAGGATGAACACTGAAGCTTTCTTT. Translated: CASSERGQGRMNTEAFF. This chain links TRBV2 with TRBJ1-1; 10 bases are a match to TRBD1. Germline trimming cut 3 bases from V and 0 bases from J; bases unmatched to any gene: 7. The CDR3 extends over 17 amino acids. Germline assignment: CDR1 SNHLY and CDR2 FYNNEI.

The chain links TRBV7-2 to TRBJ2-3; 7 positions match TRBD2. The CDR3 contains 14 residues. The J segment lost 6 bases and the V segment lost 5 bases, leaving 8 bases of the junction unmatched. Germline CDR1 reads SGHTA; CDR2 reads FQGNSA. The CDR3 sequence: CASSPPPLADTQYF. The CDR3 DNA sequence: TGTGCCAGCAGCCCTCCCCCACTAGCGGATACGCAGTATTTT.